This note documents a single T cell receptor (beta chain) sequence. No antigen is known for it. Germline CDR1 and CDR2: SGHTA and FQGNSA. The CDR3 sequence is 13 residues long. Preparation of TRB cDNA libraries relied on 5' RACE carrying UMI labels. TCRdb reanalyzed the 5' RACE reads and collapses them to one entry per CDR3 protein, without DNA. The sample data list over 100,000 distinct CDR3 sequences. This record belongs to a study of CXCR3-negative and CXCR3-positive naive CD8 T cells. Study results and limitations: Researchers report CXCR3 expression partially decreased after cryopreservation, with fresh PBMCs used in most assays.

Triplicate sorts, around 300,000 cells apiece, were made for each CD8+ T cell subset. Sequencing was performed on naive CXCR3- CD8+ T cells from blood. The subset is: CD45RO-CCR7+CD27+CD95- naive CD8+ T cells lacking CXCR3 (TNR3-). The chain joins TRBV7-2 to TRBJ1-2; TCRdb outputs TRBD1, but without DNA this stays unchecked. This receptor was identified in a human donor in good health. Some clones in this sample may be carry-over from other donors' samples. The CDR3 spells CASSLTGQYGYTF. The full variable domain, with the rest looked up from reference TRBV7-2 and TRBJ1-2, is GAGVSQSPSNKVTEKGKDVELRCDPISGHTALYWYRQSLGQGLEFLIYFQGNSAPDKSGLPSDRFSAERTGGSVSTLTIQRTQQEDSAVYLCASSLTGQYGYTFGSGTRLTVV.